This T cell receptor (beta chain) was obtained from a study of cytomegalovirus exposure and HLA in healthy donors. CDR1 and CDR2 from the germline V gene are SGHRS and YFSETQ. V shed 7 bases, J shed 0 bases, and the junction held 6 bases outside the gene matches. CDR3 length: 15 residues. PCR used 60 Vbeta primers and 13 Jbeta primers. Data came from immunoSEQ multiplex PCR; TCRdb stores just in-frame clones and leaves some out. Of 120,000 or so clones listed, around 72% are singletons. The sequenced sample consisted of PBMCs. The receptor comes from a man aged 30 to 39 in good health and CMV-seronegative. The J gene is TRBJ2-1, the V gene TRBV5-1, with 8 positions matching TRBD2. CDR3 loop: CASGRGGSSYNEQFF. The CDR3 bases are TGCGCCAGCGGACGGGGGGGTAGCTCCTACAATGAGCAGTTCTTC.